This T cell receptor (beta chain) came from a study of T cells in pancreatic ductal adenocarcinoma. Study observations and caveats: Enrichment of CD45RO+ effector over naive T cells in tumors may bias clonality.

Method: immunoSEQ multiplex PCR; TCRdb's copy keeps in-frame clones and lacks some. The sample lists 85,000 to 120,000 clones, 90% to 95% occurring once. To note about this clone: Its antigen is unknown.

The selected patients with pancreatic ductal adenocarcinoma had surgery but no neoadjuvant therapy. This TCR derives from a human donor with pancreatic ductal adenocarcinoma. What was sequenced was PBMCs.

CDR3 in DNA: TGTGCCAGCAGAAAGCAGGGTTGGGAAAAACTGTTTTTT. Translated: CASRKQGWEKLFF. This chain connects TRBV28 to TRBJ1-4, with TRBD1 as a possible D gene (5 bases). V lost 6 bases, J lost 8 bases, and 13 bases lay in between. The germline V gene has CDR1 MDHEN and CDR2 SYDVKM. This CDR3 comprises 13 residues.